Below, one TCR beta chain is given with its context. What it recognizes is unknown. The data stem from a study of T cell responses to AZD1222 COVID-19 vaccine. Study outcomes and limitations: Baseline seropositivity occurred in only 5 to 7 AZD1222 recipients.

The method was immunoSEQ multiplex PCR; TCRdb's version includes in-frame clones alone and lacks a portion of them. Here the sample spans 150,000 to 200,000 clones, approximately 94% being singletons. The CDR3 length is 15 residues. Trimming took 2 bases from V and 5 from J, leaving 15 bases between them. From germline, CDR1 is MNHNS and CDR2 SASEGT. The sample here was peripheral blood, taken 28 days after the second AZD1222 dose. The receptor's source is an adult who received the AZD1222 COVID-19 vaccine. J is TRBJ2-5 and V is TRBV6-1; D possibly corresponds to TRBD2 (6 bases). The CDR3 DNA follows: TGTGCCAGCAGTGAAAACCCCCTAGCGCAGGAGACCCAGTACTTC. Residues: CASSENPLAQETQYF.